The 12 T cell receptor beta chains presented below share a single source sample, sequenced in a study of HIV-infected patients and healthy controls. TCRdb used MiXCR to reprocess the 5' RACE reads, holding one entry per CDR3 protein. The data hold about 67,000 distinct CDR3 sequences, with approximately 16% observed a single time. The material sequenced was CD4+ T cells from blood. The receptors come from a human donor in good health.

In this sample, this clonotype turned up many times. V gene TRBV2 combines with J gene TRBJ2-6; TRBD1 agrees at 9 bases. The germline CDR1 and CDR2 sequences are SNHLY and FYNNEI. Trimming at V came to 7 bases and at J to 2 bases, leaving 6 bases not matched to a gene. The CDR3 covers 16 residues. The CDR3 protein is CASTQTGGAGANVLTF. The DNA for the CDR3 is TGTGCCAGCACCCAAACAGGGGGCGCTGGGGCCAACGTCCTGACTTTC.

This clonotype was seen a few times. The chain's CDR3 is CASSPGQWGDGYTF. CDR3 DNA: TGTGCCAGCTCACCGGGACAGTGGGGAGATGGCTACACCTTC. The V gene is TRBV18, the J gene TRBJ1-2; 7 bases map to TRBD1. With V trimmed by 3 bases and J by 6 bases, 7 bases remained unmatched. Germline values: CDR1 KGHSH, CDR2 LQKENI. CDR3 length: 14 amino acids.

The table lists this clonotype with many counts. The gene calls are TRBV5-1 and TRBJ1-2; no reliable D call. Germline values: CDR1 SGHRS, CDR2 YFSETQ. The CDR3 has 14 residues. V lost 0 bases, J lost 2 bases, and 8 bases lay in between. CDR3 coding DNA: TGCGCCAGCAGCTTGGAGTCGGAGAACTATGGCTACACCTTC. Protein sequence: CASSLESENYGYTF.

This clonotype was seen only a few times. V usage is TRBV30 and J usage is TRBJ1-2, with 7 nucleotides matching TRBD1. Per the germline V gene, CDR1 is GTSNPN and CDR2 is SVGIG (reference sequence). The CDR3 extends over 14 amino acids. V gave up 2 bases and J gave up 4 bases; unmatched junction bases: 7. The CDR3 is CAWSPTGMSYGYTF. Written as DNA, the CDR3 is TGTGCCTGGAGTCCGACAGGGATGAGCTATGGCTACACCTTC.

Only a few counts were recorded for this clonotype. The chain has TRBV20-1 and TRBJ2-7; no reliable D call. Germline V lookup: CDR1 DFQATT, CDR2 SNEGSKA (reference sequence). The length of the CDR3 is 15 residues. Trimming took 5 bases from V and 0 from J, leaving 17 bases between them. CDR3 in amino acids: CSASSLSRVSYEQYF. CDR3 sequence (DNA): TGCAGTGCTTCGTCGCTTTCGAGAGTCTCCTACGAGCAGTACTTC.

The table lists this clonotype with many counts. This sequence joins TRBV28 and TRBJ1-2; D unclear. Per germline, CDR1 MDHEN and CDR2 SYDVKM. This CDR3 contains 12 residues. V lost 4 bases to trimming and J lost 8 bases, with 11 bases between them. CDR3 nucleotide sequence: TGTGCCAGCAGTTCAACCGTCCAAGGCTACACCTTC. It translates to CASSSTVQGYTF.

CDR3: CASGLVYVRGGGSTDTQYF. The CDR3 coding sequence is TGTGCCAGCGGGCTAGTTTATGTCAGAGGGGGGGGGAGCACAGATACGCAGTATTTT. This sequence joins TRBV12-3 or TRBV12-4 and TRBJ2-3; D is possibly TRBD2 (7 bases). V dropped 8 bases and J dropped 0 bases, with 27 bases sitting between them. The CDR3 has 19 residues.

This clonotype was seen a few times. The J gene is TRBJ2-2, the V gene TRBV6-2 or TRBV6-3; D gene unclear. Germline lookup yields CDR1 MNHEY and CDR2 SVGEGT. V gave up 6 bases and J gave up 8 bases, with 13 bases separating them. This CDR3 spans 13 amino acids. CDR3 region: CASSPFMGGELFF. In DNA, the CDR3 is TGTGCCAGCAGCCCCTTCATGGGGGGGGAGCTGTTTTTT.

This clonotype was found many times. V is TRBV20-1 and J is TRBJ2-3, with TRBD1 matching over 10 bases. Germline CDR1 reads DFQATT; CDR2 reads SNEGSKA (reference sequence). The CDR3 sequence is 11 residues long. The DNA for the CDR3 is TGCGGGACAGGGGTTGGAGATACGCAGTATTTT. This encodes CGTGVGDTQYF.

Concerning this clonotype: It is likely a read error, because the conserved phenylalanine at the end of the CDR3 is missing. The J gene is TRBJ2-1, the V gene TRBV29-1; no reliable D call. Germline loops: CDR1 SQVTM, CDR2 ANQGSEA. There are 15 residues in the CDR3. V lost 3 bases, J lost 6 bases, and 18 bases lay in between. CDR3 nucleotides: TGCAGCGTTGAGGTAGGGCGGTTTGTGGGCAATGAGCAGTTCTCC. Protein product: CSVEVGRFVGNEQFS.

This clonotype was counted ten times or more. The V gene is TRBV5-1, the J gene TRBJ2-5; 7 positions match TRBD1. The germline gives CDR1 SGHRS, CDR2 YFSETQ. V was clipped by 6 bases and J by 5 bases; unmatched bases: 4. The CDR3 spans 12 residues. The CDR3: CASKGAGETQYF. For the CDR3, the DNA is TGCGCCAGCAAGGGGGCAGGGGAGACCCAGTACTTC.

The J gene is TRBJ2-3, the V gene TRBV12-3 or TRBV12-4, with D possibly matching TRBD1 (5 bases). The CDR3 is made up of 14 amino acids. Deletions cut 2 bases from V and 4 bases from J, with 10 bases between. CDR3: CASSLPQVSDTQYF. CDR3 DNA: TGTGCCAGCAGTTTACCACAGGTTTCAGATACGCAGTATTTT.